The 19 T cell receptor beta chains presented below share a single source sample, sequenced in a study of T cells in narcolepsy. Produced via immunoSEQ multiplex PCR; TCRdb's table is partial and in-frame only. The data hold approximately 32,000 clones, with around 87% observed a single time. Input material: CD45RA- memory CD4+ T cells from PBMCs. These receptors were collected from a human donor with narcolepsy.

This clone has just one count. The gene calls are TRBV6-5 and TRBJ1-1; D not certain. From germline, CDR1 is MNHEY and CDR2 SVGAGI. Trimming cost V 7 bases and J 6 bases, with 18 bases left between them. The CDR3 is 14 residues long. The CDR3 DNA reads TGTGCCAGCACCCCATTCCAAGACCGCGCTGAAGCTTTCTTT. Encoded protein: CASTPFQDRAEAFF.

The chain is built from TRBV7-7 and TRBJ2-5, with D perhaps matching TRBD2 (6 bases). Deletions cut 5 bases from V and 4 bases from J, with 14 bases between. The CDR3 contains 14 residues. Germline-derived CDR1 and CDR2 are SSHAT and FNYEAQ (reference sequence). The CDR3 nucleotides read TGTGCCAGCAGCCCGCGAGGAGGGGCAGAGACCCAGTACTTC. Translated: CASSPRGGAETQYF.

This chain uses TRBV6-5 with TRBJ2-3; D is tentatively TRBD1 or TRBD2 (6 bases each). The CDR3 length is 13 residues. Trimming shortened V by 8 bases and J by 3 bases, and 12 bases separated the two germline ends. Germline CDR1 MNHEY, CDR2 SVGAGI. The CDR3 DNA is TGTGCCAGCCGGGGGCTATCAACAGATACGCAGTATTTT. As protein: CASRGLSTDTQYF.

This clone was observed a handful of times. The chain is built from TRBV7-8 and TRBJ1-5; TRBD1 aligns across 7 bases. Germline loops: CDR1 SGHVS, CDR2 FQNEAQ. The CDR3 contains 18 residues. V shed 11 bases and J 5 bases; nucleotides not matched to a gene: 24. CDR3 sequence (DNA): TGTGCCTGGTTTGTGTGGGGCCTCCCAGACAGGGTAGATCAGCCCCAGCATTTT. Translated, it gives CAWFVWGLPDRVDQPQHF.

J is TRBJ2-3 and V is TRBV6-1; TRBD2 matches at 8 bases. This CDR3 has 14 residues. V shed 6 bases, J shed 2 bases, and the junction held 4 bases outside the gene matches. Germline CDR1 and CDR2: MNHNS and SASEGT. The CDR3: CASRNSGITDTQYF. The CDR3 region has the DNA TGTGCCAGCAGGAATAGCGGGATCACAGATACGCAGTATTTT.

The chain joins TRBV29-1 to TRBJ2-3; D is unresolved. The CDR3 contains 13 residues. Germline values: CDR1 SQVTM, CDR2 ANQGSEA. V shed 6 bases and J shed 0 bases, with 10 bases lying between them. This CDR3 reads CSVNRHSTDTQYF. The CDR3 region has the DNA TGCAGCGTAAACCGACACAGCACAGATACGCAGTATTTT.

Points on this clone: Germline and junction disagree at one end, which may indicate a read error. The gene calls are TRBV2 and TRBJ2-5, with 7 nucleotides matching TRBD2. Germline assignment: CDR1 SNHLY and CDR2 FYNNEI. The CDR3 is 13 residues long. In DNA, the CDR3 is TGTGCCAGCAGTCAAGCGGGAACGGAGACCCAGTACTTC. It specifies CASSQAGTETQYF.

The rearrangement joins TRBV7-2 to TRBJ2-3; TRBD2 matches 9 bases. The CDR3 is made up of 16 amino acids. V trimming: 3 bases; J trimming: 0 bases; junction bases outside the gene matches: 4. Germline assignment: CDR1 SGHTA and CDR2 FQGNSA. DNA of the CDR3: TGTGCCAGCAGCTTGAGTGGACTAGCGAGCACAGATACGCAGTATTTT. Translating it yields CASSLSGLASTDTQYF.

The V and J genes are TRBV7-2 and TRBJ1-2, with a possible D match to TRBD1 (5 bases). Germline V gene data show CDR1 as SGHTA and CDR2 as FQGNSA. CDR3 length equals 14 residues. Trimming removed 4 bases from V and 9 bases from J, with 18 bases in between. This CDR3 is CASSSLGRGGRYTF. The CDR3 DNA follows: TGTGCCAGCAGCTCCTTGGGACGGGGCGGACGCTACACCTTC.

The chain employs TRBV2 and TRBJ2-3, with 10 bases lining up with TRBD1. Germline V gene sequence: CDR1 SNHLY, CDR2 FYNNEI. The J segment lost 3 bases and the V segment lost 7 bases, leaving 10 bases of the junction unmatched. The CDR3 runs to 16 residues. DNA for the CDR3: TGTGCCAGCAATAGACAGGGGGCGCTTAATACAGATACGCAGTATTTT. Translating it yields CASNRQGALNTDTQYF.

A single count supports this clone. The rearrangement joins TRBV7-2 to TRBJ2-7; the match to TRBD1 covers 7 bases. The V segment lost 5 bases and the J segment 2 bases; nucleotides outside the gene matches: 6. Germline V CDR1 and CDR2: SGHTA, FQGNSA. The length of the CDR3 is 14 residues. In DNA, the CDR3 is TGTGCCAGCAGCGCGACCGGGACAGCCTACGAGCAGTACTTC. It yields the protein CASSATGTAYEQYF. The full variable domain, rest sourced from reference TRBV7-2 and TRBJ2-7, is GAGVSQSPSNKVTEKGKDVELRCDPISGHTALYWYRQSLGQGLEFLIYFQGNSAPDKSGLPSDRFSAERTGGSVSTLTIQRTQQEDSAVYLCASSATGTAYEQYFGPGTRLTVT.

The chain couples TRBV10-3 to TRBJ2-3; 8 nucleotides line up with TRBD1. This CDR3 is built from 15 residues. The V and J ends lost 6 bases and 1 base, in that order; junction bases with no gene match: 6. Germline V gene sequence: CDR1 ENHRY, CDR2 SYGVKD. The CDR3 protein is CAISLGQGGTDTQYF. For the CDR3, the DNA is TGTGCCATCAGCCTCGGACAGGGTGGCACAGATACGCAGTATTTT.

This rearrangement joins TRBV30 to TRBJ2-2, with D maybe TRBD1 (5 bases). The V gene's germline CDR1 is GTSNPN and CDR2 SVGIG (reference sequence). There are 16 residues in the CDR3. Trimming stripped 0 bases from V and 4 bases from J, with 15 bases between. The CDR3 DNA follows: TGTGCCTGGAGTGTCCAGGGCCTGATAGTCACCGGGGAGCTGTTTTTT. It translates to CAWSVQGLIVTGELFF.

The V and J genes are TRBV5-6 and TRBJ1-5, with a weak D call TRBD1 (6 bases). The CDR3 is 19 amino acids. V was clipped by 3 bases and J by 5 bases, with 27 bases between them. Germline-derived CDR1 and CDR2 are SGHDT and YYEEEE. The CDR3 nucleotides read TGTGCCAGCAGCTGGGGGGCGGCGGGTAGGGGGTATGGCCATCAGCCCCAGCATTTT. Its protein is CASSWGAAGRGYGHQPQHF.

V usage is TRBV15 and J usage is TRBJ2-2; no firm D call. Per the germline V gene, CDR1 is LNHNV and CDR2 is YYDKDF (reference sequence). The CDR3 loop spans 16 amino acids. Trimming took off 4 bases at V and 6 bases at J, with 18 bases between the two ends. CDR3 nucleotide sequence: TGTGCCACCAGCATAGCCACCGGCGGCGGCCCCGGGGAGCTGTTTTTT. Protein product: CATSIATGGGPGELFF.

On this clone: The identical CDR3 is also encoded by other nucleotide sequences in the sample. The gene calls are TRBV14 and TRBJ2-5, with TRBD1 as a possible D gene (6 bases). TRBJ2-7 matches the DNA end more closely, so the J call is doubtful. The germline V gene encodes CDR1 SGHDN and CDR2 FVKESK. The CDR3 has 14 amino acids. The CDR3, as DNA: TGTGCCAGCAGCCAAGCTAACAGGGTTTACGAGCAGTACTTC. Its protein product is CASSQANRVYEQYF.

CDR3 nucleotide sequence: TGTGCCAGCAGCTCCAAGACATACAGAGCAAACATTCAGTACTTC. Encoded protein: CASSSKTYRANIQYF. J is TRBJ2-4 and V is TRBV5-4; D is unclear. CDR1 SGHNT and CDR2 YYREEE come from the germline V gene (reference sequence). V lost 3 bases and J lost 6, with 16 bases in between. The CDR3 has 15 residues.

The chain recombines TRBV21-1 with TRBJ2-2; the table's D call, TRBD2, has no DNA check behind it. TRBV21-1 is designated a pseudogene. The CDR3 covers 14 residues. CDR3 residues: CASICGGYHGELFF. The CDR3 DNA reads as TGTGCCAGCATCTGCGGGGGGTACCACGGGGAGCTGTTTTTT.

This chain joins TRBV5-5 and TRBJ2-1; D not resolved. The V end was cut by 0 bases, the J end by 5 bases, with 18 bases between. Germline-derived CDR1 and CDR2 are SGHKS and YYEKEE (reference sequence). The CDR3 extends over 17 amino acids. CDR3 sequence: CASSLASPRLLDNEQFF. The DNA for the CDR3 is TGTGCCAGCAGCTTGGCCTCGCCGAGGCTCCTAGACAATGAGCAGTTCTTC.